Each of the 3 T cell receptor beta chains below was sequenced from the same sample in a study of OX40 agonist ivuxolimab in advanced cancers. This table comes from immunoSEQ multiplex PCR, and its TCRdb copy is limited to in-frame clones, with some not included. The data contain fewer than 80,000 clones, about 85% of them singletons. The sequencing used CD4+ or CD8+ T cells sorted from blood, collected in a trial of the OX40 agonist ivuxolimab. Receptors were obtained from an adult with an advanced solid tumor such as melanoma, head and neck, liver or kidney cancer.

This clone was detected only once. This chain connects TRBV4-1 to TRBJ2-1, with 9 bases identical to TRBD2. The CDR3 contains 16 residues. The V gene end was trimmed by 5 bases and the J gene end by 8 bases; junction bases not matched to a gene: 13. From germline, CDR1 is MGHRA and CDR2 YSYEKL. The DNA for the CDR3 is TGCGCCAGCAGCAAAGCCTTAGCGGGAGTATCCTATGAGCAGTTCTTC. Translating gives CASSKALAGVSYEQFF.

This clone appeared a single time. This chain links TRBV6-5 with TRBJ2-7; D is undetermined. Germline V gives CDR1 MNHEY, CDR2 SVGAGI. Trimming took off 10 bases at V and 3 bases at J, with 13 bases between the two ends. CDR3 size: 12 residues. Here the CDR3 reads CAIGDNRYEQYF. The CDR3 nucleotides are TGTGCCATTGGAGACAACCGCTACGAGCAGTACTTC.

The genes are TRBV19 and TRBJ1-1; D is undetermined. The CDR3 loop spans 12 amino acids. V lost 10 bases and J 0 bases, leaving 9 bases between the germline ends. Germline V gene data show CDR1 as LNHDA and CDR2 as SQIVND (reference sequence). CDR3 sequence (DNA): TGTGCCACCGGCATTTTGAACACTGAAGCTTTCTTT. Protein sequence: CATGILNTEAFF.